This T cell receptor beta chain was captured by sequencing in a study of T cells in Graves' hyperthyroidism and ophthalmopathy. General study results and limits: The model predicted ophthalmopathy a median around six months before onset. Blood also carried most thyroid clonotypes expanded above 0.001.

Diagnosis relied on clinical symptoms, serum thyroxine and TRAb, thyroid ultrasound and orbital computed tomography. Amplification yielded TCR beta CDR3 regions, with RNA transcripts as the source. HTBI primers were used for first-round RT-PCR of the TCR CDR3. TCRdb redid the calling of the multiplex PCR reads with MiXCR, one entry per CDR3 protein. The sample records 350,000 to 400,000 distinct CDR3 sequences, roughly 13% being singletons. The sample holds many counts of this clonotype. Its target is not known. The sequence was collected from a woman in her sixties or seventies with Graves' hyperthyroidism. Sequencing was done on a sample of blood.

CDR3 bases: TGTGCCAGCTCACCAATTTCGGATACGCAGTATTTT. This translates into CASSPISDTQYF. This chain links TRBV18 with TRBJ2-3; unclear D gene. The germline gives CDR1 KGHSH, CDR2 LQKENI. The length of the CDR3 is 12 residues. The germline V and J ends were trimmed by 2 bases and 6 bases, with 6 bases remaining between them.